The next 23 T cell receptor beta chains were all read from a single sample in a study of beta chain features in type 1 diabetes. Expressed TCRB transcripts got sequenced, as all isolated RNA was reverse transcribed. Clones were read by immunoSEQ multiplex PCR, and TCRdb kept only the in-frame ones, dropping some. The sample has 640,000 or so clones; about 14% are singletons. Study results and caveats: Moderate yet significant TCRB CDR3 shortening was seen in Type 1 diabetes patients in all four CD4+ subsets.

These receptors lack a known antigen. Sequencing input: naive CD4+ T cells from blood. The origin of the receptors is a man aged 18 to 30 with type 1 diabetes.

The V call is TRBV27, the J call TRBJ2-2, with D unresolved. V dropped 3 bases and J dropped 7 bases, with 12 bases sitting between them. The CDR3 consists of 14 residues. The germline gives CDR1 MNHEY, CDR2 SMNVEV (reference sequence). CDR3 protein: CASSLAPRGGELFF. Here the CDR3 DNA reads TGTGCCAGCAGTTTGGCCCCACGCGGCGGGGAGCTGTTTTTT.

The chain carries TRBV7-9 and TRBJ2-7; 7 nucleotides match TRBD1. The junction had 8 bases not matched to a gene; V was cut back by 3 bases and J by 9 bases. The length of the CDR3 is 13 residues. Germline CDR1 is SEHNR and CDR2 is FQNEAQ (reference sequence). This CDR3 is CASSFDRVTTQYF. CDR3 in DNA: TGTGCCAGCAGCTTCGACAGGGTTACCACGCAGTACTTC.

V is TRBV6-1 and J is TRBJ2-6; no clear D. CDR1 and CDR2 from the germline V gene are MNHNS and SASEGT. The CDR3 consists of 17 residues. Trimming shortened V by 4 bases and J by 0 bases, and 13 bases separated the two germline ends. CDR3 nucleotides: TGTGCCAGCAGTGGGCAGCCTATGAGCTCTGGGGCCAACGTCCTGACTTTC. Residues: CASSGQPMSSGANVLTF.

The J gene is TRBJ2-1, the V gene TRBV4-1, with 14 bases fitting TRBD2. The CDR3 length is 18 residues. The germline gives CDR1 MGHRA, CDR2 YSYEKL. The V segment lost 0 bases and the J segment 8 bases; nucleotides outside the gene matches: 9. DNA for the CDR3: TGCGCCAGCAGCCAAGATCCAGCCGGGACTAGCGGGAGCTATGAGCAGTTCTTC. Amino acids: CASSQDPAGTSGSYEQFF.

The chain joins TRBV25-1 to TRBJ1-2; 7 positions agree with TRBD1. V lost 6 bases and J lost 5; bases outside the gene matches: 6. This CDR3 spans 13 amino acids. Germline assignment: CDR1 MGHDK and CDR2 SYGVNS. The CDR3 sequence is CASRRGREYGYTF. DNA for the CDR3: TGTGCCAGCAGGAGGGGGCGAGAATATGGCTACACCTTC.

The chain links TRBV19 to TRBJ2-3, with D unresolved. The CDR3 extends over 13 amino acids. The V gene's germline CDR1 is LNHDA and CDR2 SQIVND (reference sequence). V was pared by 6 bases and J by 10 bases, with 17 bases between. CDR3 DNA: TGTGCCAGTAGAACTTCGGATGTACGCTCGCAGTATTTT. Protein: CASRTSDVRSQYF.

This clone was detected only a few times. The chain combines TRBV30 with TRBJ1-4, with 11 bases fitting TRBD1. The CDR3 is 14 amino acids. Looked up from germline, CDR1 is GTSNPN and CDR2 is SVGIG (reference sequence). With V trimmed by 0 bases and J by 10 bases, 4 bases remained unmatched. The CDR3 sequence: CAWSVGQGAGKLFF. The CDR3, as DNA: TGTGCCTGGAGTGTAGGACAGGGGGCCGGAAAACTGTTTTTT.

The chain has TRBV7-8 and TRBJ2-5; 10 positions agree with TRBD2. The CDR3 length is 17 residues. Germline CDR1 and CDR2: SGHVS and FQNEAQ. V trimming: 0 bases; J trimming: 1 base; junction bases outside the gene matches: 5. Written as DNA, the CDR3 is TGTGCCAGCAGCTTAGCAGCGGGGGGGTCCGTCCAAGAGACCCAGTACTTC. It encodes CASSLAAGGSVQETQYF.

Only a few counts were recorded for this clone. Without the conserved terminal phenylalanine or tryptophan, this CDR3 likely stems from a read error. V and J are TRBV29-1 and TRBJ1-1; 7 positions agree with TRBD1. CDR1 is SQVTM, CDR2 ANQGSEA, per germline. This CDR3 has 13 residues. J lost 1 base, V lost 4 bases, and 3 bases had no gene match. The CDR3: CSVGGTANTEAFS. The CDR3 nucleotides read TGCAGCGTTGGAGGGACAGCGAACACTGAAGCTTTCTCT.

The rearrangement links TRBV14 to TRBJ2-1; 12 bases are shared with TRBD2. Germline V lookup: CDR1 SGHDN, CDR2 FVKESK. The CDR3 covers 19 residues. The trim removed 3 bases at V and 1 base at J, leaving 10 bases unmatched. This chain's CDR3 is CASSHLPRTSGDSYNEQFF. The DNA of the CDR3 is TGTGCCAGCAGCCACTTGCCGCGGACTAGCGGGGATTCCTACAATGAGCAGTTCTTC.

This clone has only a few counts. The rearrangement joins TRBV7-3 to TRBJ1-6, with D perhaps TRBD1 (6 bases). Germline CDR1 SGHTA, CDR2 FQGTGA. The CDR3 loop spans 13 amino acids. The V end lost 4 bases, the J end lost 16 bases, and 17 bases lay between the germline ends. The CDR3 DNA follows: TGTGCCAGCAGCTACGAAAGAGGGGACACTCTCCACTTT. Its protein product is CASSYERGDTLHF.

This sequence joins TRBV18 and TRBJ2-7, with D unresolved. Germline V gives CDR1 KGHSH, CDR2 LQKENI. The ends were cut back, 4 bases at V and 0 bases at J, with 13 bases in the middle. The CDR3 is 15 amino acids. As DNA, the CDR3 is TGTGCCAGCTCACGCCTAGACTCCGACTCCTACGAGCAGTACTTC. This encodes CASSRLDSDSYEQYF.

This clone was counted a few times. This chain uses TRBV7-9 with TRBJ2-7; 9 bases align to TRBD1. Germline loops: CDR1 SEHNR, CDR2 FQNEAQ (reference sequence). There are 14 residues in the CDR3. The ends lost 5 bases at V and 5 bases at J; junction bases unmatched: 7. CDR3 sequence: CASSLGQGTDEQYF. DNA of the CDR3: TGTGCCAGCAGCCTCGGACAGGGGACGGACGAGCAGTACTTC.

This clone was counted a few times. This rearrangement joins TRBV29-1 to TRBJ2-3; a weak D match, TRBD1 (6 bases). The CDR3 spans 14 residues. In germline, CDR1 is SQVTM, CDR2 ANQGSEA. Trimming stripped 6 bases from V and 0 bases from J, with 13 bases between. As DNA, the CDR3 is TGCAGCGTCGATTCAGGGGCCAGCACAGATACGCAGTATTTT. Translation: CSVDSGASTDTQYF.

The J gene is TRBJ2-7, the V gene TRBV7-9; D gene unclear. The CDR3 runs 14 residues. Trimming pared 3 bases from V and 0 bases from J, leaving 9 bases between. Germline V gene sequence: CDR1 SEHNR, CDR2 FQNEAQ (reference sequence). The chain's CDR3 is CASSFYLSSYEQYF. The CDR3 nucleotides are TGTGCCAGCAGCTTCTACTTGAGCTCCTACGAGCAGTACTTC.

CDR3 coding DNA: TGTGCCACCAGCACCCGGGACAGGGCATTCTACGAGCAGTACTTC. Amino acids: CATSTRDRAFYEQYF. This chain joins TRBV15 and TRBJ2-7, with TRBD1 matching 9 bases. V trimming: 4 bases; J trimming: 3 bases; junction bases outside the gene matches: 7. The CDR3 totals 15 residues. The germline gives CDR1 LNHNV, CDR2 YYDKDF (reference sequence).

This sequence joins TRBV2 and TRBJ2-3; D ambiguous. The germline V gene has CDR1 SNHLY and CDR2 FYNNEI. V shed 3 bases and J shed 7 bases, with 11 bases lying between them. This CDR3 is built from 13 residues. CDR3 amino acids: CASSENDKNTQYF. The CDR3 DNA follows: TGTGCCAGCAGTGAGAACGACAAAAATACGCAGTATTTT.

This chain uses TRBV25-1 with TRBJ2-7, with D maybe TRBD1 (6 bases). CDR1 and CDR2 (germline): MGHDK, SYGVNS. The CDR3 is 15 residues long. Trimming took off 3 bases at V and 3 bases at J, with 15 bases between the two ends. The CDR3 DNA is TGTGCCAGCAGTGATTACCGGACAGCGCACTACGAGCAGTACTTC. This encodes CASSDYRTAHYEQYF.

This clone has only a few counts. The chain combines TRBV28 with TRBJ1-4; 7 bases are shared with TRBD1. Trimming took 7 bases from V and 6 from J; bases not matched to a gene: 14. Germline CDR1 reads MDHEN; CDR2 reads SYDVKM. The CDR3 spans 16 residues. CDR3 in amino acids: CASISIGYRGDEKLFF. CDR3 DNA sequence: TGTGCCAGCATCTCTATAGGGTACAGGGGCGATGAAAAACTGTTTTTT.

This clone was seen a few times. The V gene is TRBV30, the J gene TRBJ1-1; D uncertain. CDR3 size: 13 residues. Trimming left V 4 bases short and J 0 bases short, with 9 bases between. Germline V gene data show CDR1 as GTSNPN and CDR2 as SVGIG (reference sequence). In nucleotides, the CDR3 is TGTGCCTGGAATGGGCAATTGAACACTGAAGCTTTCTTT. As protein: CAWNGQLNTEAFF.

The chain couples TRBV7-3 to TRBJ1-1; D gene uncertain. Trimming removed 6 bases at V and 0 bases at J, with 8 bases between. CDR1 is SGHTA and CDR2 is FQGTGA in the germline V gene. The CDR3 totals 13 residues. CDR3 in amino acids: CASSKQVNTEAFF. The DNA for the CDR3 is TGTGCCAGCAGTAAACAAGTGAACACTGAAGCTTTCTTT.

This clone was counted a few times. The rearrangement joins TRBV15 to TRBJ2-2; weak D call: TRBD2 (5 bases). Deletions cut 6 bases from V and 0 bases from J, with 14 bases between. Germline V gene data show CDR1 as LNHNV and CDR2 as YYDKDF (reference sequence). The CDR3 covers 16 residues. This chain's CDR3 is CATSTRGQPNTGELFF. The CDR3 region has the DNA TGTGCCACCAGTACTCGAGGGCAGCCGAACACCGGGGAGCTGTTTTTT. The entire variable domain, with the rest obtained from reference TRBV15 and TRBJ2-2, is as follows: DAMVIQNPRYQVTQFGKPVTLSCSQTLNHNVMYWYQQKSSQAPKLLFHYYDKDFNNEADTPDNFQSRRPNTSFCFLDIRSPGLGDTAMYLCATSTRGQPNTGELFFGEGSRLTVL.

V and J are TRBV27 and TRBJ2-1, with TRBD2 matching 9 bases. The CDR3 spans 15 residues. J lost 7 bases, V lost 3 bases, and 7 bases had no gene match. Germline CDR1 and CDR2: MNHEY and SMNVEV (reference sequence). The CDR3 nucleotides read TGTGCCAGCAGTTTGATGGCGGGAGGGAGTAATGAGCAGTTCTTC. It is translated as CASSLMAGGSNEQFF.